The 18 T cell receptor beta chains given below trace back to one sample, sequenced in a study of blood T cells in healthy people across ages. The use of a sample-barcoded 5' primer and a J-beta primer mix characterized a second PCR of about 7 to 12 cycles. MiXCR, run by TCRdb on the 5' RACE reads, gives a single entry per CDR3 protein. The sample holds about 680,000 distinct CDR3 sequences, approximately 49% seen once. The material sequenced was blood. The receptors derive from a woman aged 60 to 75 in good health.

The V and J genes are TRBV13 and TRBJ2-2; D unresolved. Trimming removed 5 bases at V and 6 bases at J, with 7 bases between. This CDR3 contains 12 residues. Germline-derived CDR1 and CDR2 are PRHDT and FYEKMQ (reference sequence). The CDR3 loop reads CASSSIAGELFF. As DNA, the CDR3 is TGTGCCAGCAGCAGCATCGCCGGGGAGCTGTTTTTT.

V and J are TRBV7-9 and TRBJ2-4; 7 positions match TRBD1. Germline V gene data show CDR1 as SEHNR and CDR2 as FQNEAQ (reference sequence). J was trimmed by 13 bases and V by 5 bases; bases with no gene match: 11. The CDR3 consists of 13 residues. CDR3: CASSPGTALGQYF. CDR3 sequence (DNA): TGTGCCAGCAGCCCTGGGACAGCCCTCGGGCAGTACTTC.

The V call is TRBV7-2, the J call TRBJ2-1; TRBD2 matches 9 bases. The DNA end lines up better with TRBJ2-7; the J call may be wrong. CDR3 length: 18 residues. Germline CDR1 reads SGHTA; CDR2 reads FQGNSA. The CDR3 loop reads CASSFGLAGGHSYNEQYF. The CDR3 coding sequence is TGTGCCAGCAGCTTTGGTCTCGCGGGAGGGCATTCCTACAATGAGCAGTACTTC.

A single count supports this clonotype. This sequence joins TRBV6-5 and TRBJ1-2; D possibly corresponds to TRBD1 (5 bases). The germline V gene has CDR1 MNHEY and CDR2 SVGAGI. Trimming took off 6 bases at V and 7 bases at J, with 18 bases between the two ends. The CDR3 totals 14 residues. The DNA of the CDR3 is TGTGCCAGCAGCGACGCGAGCGGGGCGGGTGGCTACACCTTC. Translated, it gives CASSDASGAGGYTF.

The V and J genes are TRBV15 and TRBJ1-4, with a weak D call TRBD1 (5 bases). V lost 1 base and J 6 bases, leaving 15 bases between the germline ends. From germline, CDR1 is LNHNV and CDR2 YYDKDF (reference sequence). The CDR3 runs 16 residues. CDR3 DNA sequence: TGTGCCACCAGCAGAGTTTTGGGAGGGACCTATGAAAAACTGTTTTTT. This encodes CATSRVLGGTYEKLFF.

The chain couples TRBV4-1 to TRBJ1-2; D may be TRBD1 (5 bases). V dropped 3 bases and J dropped 2 bases, with 10 bases sitting between them. Germline V gene data show CDR1 as MGHRA and CDR2 as YSYEKL. CDR3 length: 14 residues. The DNA for the CDR3 is TGCGCCAGCAGCCAGGGGCGGCACAACTATGGCTACACCTTC. Encoded protein: CASSQGRHNYGYTF.

The chain carries TRBV28 and TRBJ2-4; 8 bases are a match to TRBD1. TRBJ2-7 explains the end of the DNA better; the J call may be wrong. CDR3 size: 16 residues. Germline V gene data show CDR1 as MDHEN and CDR2 as SYDVKM. The DNA for the CDR3 is TGTGCCAGCAGTAGGGAAAGGACAGGGAGTTTCTACGAGCAGTACTTC. Protein: CASSRERTGSFYEQYF.

Concerning this clonotype: One end of the junction is discordant with germline, which a read error may explain. The chain links TRBV20-1 to TRBJ2-3, with 8 bases identical to TRBD2. Germline CDR1 reads DFQATT; CDR2 reads SNEGSKA (reference sequence). This CDR3 comprises 17 residues. CDR3 amino acids: CSAPLDGRAWGTDTQYF. The CDR3 DNA reads TGTAGTGCCCCCTTGGACGGGAGGGCTTGGGGCACAGATACGCAGTATTTT.

V and J are TRBV28 and TRBJ2-1, with a weak D call TRBD1 (5 bases). CDR3 size: 13 residues. V lost 3 bases, J lost 6 bases, and 9 bases lay in between. The germline gives CDR1 MDHEN, CDR2 SYDVKM. The CDR3 protein is CASSFVTGNEQFF. CDR3 sequence (DNA): TGTGCCAGCAGTTTTGTCACAGGCAATGAGCAGTTCTTC.

The chain is built from TRBV20-1 and TRBJ2-1; possibly TRBD2 for D (5 bases). CDR1 and CDR2 from the germline V gene are DFQATT and SNEGSKA (reference sequence). The V gene lost 1 base and the J gene lost 5 bases, with 9 bases spanning the gap. The CDR3 totals 13 residues. The CDR3 protein is CSARGLADNEQFF. The CDR3 DNA follows: TGCAGTGCTAGAGGTCTAGCAGACAATGAGCAGTTCTTC.

The chain combines TRBV4-2 with TRBJ2-3; TRBD2 matches at 13 bases. V shed 4 bases, J shed 2 bases, and the junction held 6 bases outside the gene matches. The CDR3 totals 17 residues. CDR1 and CDR2 (germline): LGHNA, YNFKEQ. The CDR3: CASSPRTSGSITDTQYF. The DNA for the CDR3 is TGTGCCAGCAGCCCACGGACTAGCGGGAGTATCACAGATACGCAGTATTTT.

In its sample, this clonotype was seen once. The gene calls are TRBV3-1 and TRBJ1-4, with TRBD1 identical over 7 bases. Unmatched junction bases numbered 5, after V lost 7 bases and J lost 0 bases. This CDR3 spans 15 amino acids. Germline lookup yields CDR1 LGHDT and CDR2 YNNKEL (reference sequence). In nucleotides, the CDR3 is TGTGCCAGCAAAACAGGGGAAGCAACTAATGAAAAACTGTTTTTT. Its translation is CASKTGEATNEKLFF.

The count of this clonotype is one. The chain has TRBV29-1 and TRBJ2-7, with 11 bases matching TRBD1. Per the germline V gene, CDR1 is SQVTM and CDR2 is ANQGSEA. The V segment lost 4 bases and the J segment 3 bases; nucleotides outside the gene matches: 5. The length of the CDR3 is 14 residues. In DNA, the CDR3 is TGCAGCGTTGTCTGGGACAGGGGGAACTACGAGCAGTACTTC. Its translation: CSVVWDRGNYEQYF.

V usage is TRBV20-1 and J usage is TRBJ1-6, with 9 bases aligning to TRBD1. The ends lost 8 bases at V and 7 bases at J; junction bases unmatched: 12. In germline, CDR1 is DFQATT, CDR2 SNEGSKA (reference sequence). The CDR3 sequence is 15 residues long. The CDR3 nucleotides read TGCAGTTCAATGTTCGGGACAGGGCACAATTCACCCCTCCACTTT. Residues: CSSMFGTGHNSPLHF.

This clonotype was picked up a small number of times. V and J are TRBV30 and TRBJ2-5, with D unclear. The CDR3 loop spans 13 amino acids. The germline V gene has CDR1 GTSNPN and CDR2 SVGIG (reference sequence). V was clipped by 7 bases and J by 2 bases, with 14 bases between them. The CDR3 bases are TGTGCCTCGCACCGACAAGCGCAAGAGACCCAGTACTTC. It is translated as CASHRQAQETQYF.

The genes are TRBV6-5 and TRBJ2-3; a weak D match, TRBD1 (6 bases). The CDR3 contains 16 residues. Deletions cut 0 bases from V and 0 bases from J, with 10 bases between. In germline, CDR1 is MNHEY, CDR2 SVGAGI. This CDR3 reads CASSYSGGASTDTQYF. The CDR3 DNA sequence: TGTGCCAGCAGTTACTCAGGGGGTGCTAGCACAGATACGCAGTATTTT.

This chain connects TRBV5-6 to TRBJ2-3; possible D gene TRBD2, 5 bases. V was trimmed by 0 bases and J by 1 base, leaving 9 bases between them. CDR3 size: 15 residues. Per germline, CDR1 SGHDT and CDR2 YYEEEE. This CDR3 reads CASSLVSGRTDTQYF. Written as DNA, the CDR3 is TGTGCCAGCAGCTTGGTGAGCGGCCGCACAGATACGCAGTATTTT.

The CDR3 is CSARDRDLGVTDTQYF. CDR3 in DNA: TGCAGTGCTAGAGATCGGGACTTAGGGGTCACAGATACGCAGTATTTT. The V gene is TRBV20-1, the J gene TRBJ2-3; D may be TRBD2 (6 bases). CDR3 length: 16 amino acids. Germline V gene lookup returns CDR1 DFQATT and CDR2 SNEGSKA (reference sequence). V was pared by 0 bases and J by 2 bases, with 15 bases between.